The 29 T cell receptor beta chains below come from one sample, sequenced in a study of immune evolution from preneoplasia to lung adenocarcinoma. Clones were sequenced by immunoSEQ multiplex PCR, and TCRdb holds only the in-frame ones, with some missing. The sample yields tens of thousands of clones, over 75% seen once. The sequenced sample was FFPE invasive lung adenocarcinoma tissue. These receptors originate from a person in their sixties with lung adenocarcinoma.

The V call is TRBV7-6, the J call TRBJ2-7; 9 bases are shared with TRBD1. V lost 5 bases to trimming and J lost 5 bases; unmatched junction nucleotides: 10. The germline CDR1 and CDR2 sequences are SGHVS and FNYEAQ. The CDR3 has 15 residues. The chain's CDR3 is CASSPINRGLDEQYF. The CDR3 coding sequence is TGTGCCAGCAGCCCCATCAACAGGGGGCTTGACGAGCAGTACTTC.

This clone appeared a few times. The gene calls are TRBV7-3 and TRBJ2-5, with D perhaps matching TRBD1 (6 bases). V shed 0 bases and J shed 7 bases, with 12 bases lying between them. This CDR3 region has 14 residues. Per the germline V gene, CDR1 is SGHTA and CDR2 is FQGTGA. The CDR3 loop is CASSLTAGVGTQYF. CDR3 sequence (DNA): TGTGCCAGCAGCTTAACCGCAGGGGTAGGGACCCAGTACTTC.

This clone was observed a handful of times. This rearrangement joins TRBV28 to TRBJ2-1; TRBD1 is a possible D gene (7 bases). Germline V gene data show CDR1 as MDHEN and CDR2 as SYDVKM. V shed 5 bases and J shed 4 bases, with 21 bases lying between them. This CDR3 region has 17 residues. The CDR3 loop is CASSPRGFAGIYNEQFF. In nucleotides, the CDR3 is TGTGCCAGCAGTCCCAGGGGGTTTGCGGGAATTTACAATGAGCAGTTCTTC. Looking up the rest from reference TRBV28 and TRBJ2-1 gives the full variable domain: DVKVTQSSRYLVKRTGEKVFLECVQDMDHENMFWYRQDPGLGLRLIYFSYDVKMKEKGDIPEGYSVSREKKERFSLILESASTNQTSMYLCASSPRGFAGIYNEQFFGPGTRLTVL.

The chain couples TRBV5-4 to TRBJ2-1; 8 nucleotides agree with TRBD1. Germline CDR1 SGHNT, CDR2 YYREEE (reference sequence). This CDR3 has 17 residues. Germline trimming cut 3 bases from V and 6 bases from J; bases unmatched to any gene: 14. CDR3 amino acids: CASSSTTDRGARNEQFF. In nucleotides, the CDR3 is TGTGCCAGCAGCTCAACGACCGACAGGGGCGCACGCAATGAGCAGTTCTTC.

V and J are TRBV18 and TRBJ1-2, with a tentative D call TRBD1 (5 bases). Germline V gene data show CDR1 as KGHSH and CDR2 as LQKENI. The CDR3 spans 14 residues. V was shortened by 5 bases and J by 4 bases, with 14 bases between the two germline ends. Written as DNA, the CDR3 is TGTGCCAGCTCAACCGGGCAGGGCCTCTATGGCTACACCTTC. Protein sequence: CASSTGQGLYGYTF.

The genes are TRBV29-1 and TRBJ2-5; the D gene is possibly TRBD2 (5 bases). The V gene lost 5 bases and the J gene lost 0 bases, with 13 bases spanning the gap. Germline CDR1 SQVTM, CDR2 ANQGSEA. The CDR3 length is 14 residues. The CDR3 loop reads CSVLSREYQETQYF. The CDR3 DNA reads as TGCAGCGTTCTCTCCCGGGAATACCAAGAGACCCAGTACTTC.

The V gene is TRBV14, the J gene TRBJ2-7; D possibly corresponds to TRBD2 (6 bases). Germline CDR1 reads SGHDN; CDR2 reads FVKESK. V gave up 1 base and J gave up 4 bases, with 8 bases separating them. The CDR3 runs 13 residues. CDR3 coding DNA: TGTGCCAGCAGCCAAGTGGGGGGTTACGAGCAGTACTTC. It specifies CASSQVGGYEQYF.

The chain uses TRBV12-5 and TRBJ2-2, with D perhaps TRBD1 or TRBD2 (5 bases each). CDR3 size: 15 residues. V gave up 7 bases and J gave up 2 bases, with 14 bases separating them. Germline CDR1 reads LGHNT; CDR2 reads FRNRAP. CDR3 amino acids: CASAPGGGNTGELFF. The CDR3 DNA is TGTGCTAGTGCCCCCGGTGGGGGAAACACCGGGGAGCTGTTTTTT. Full variable domain (rest looked up from reference TRBV12-5 and TRBJ2-2): DARVTQTPRHKVTEMGQEVTMRCQPILGHNTVFWYRQTMMQGLELLAYFRNRAPLDDSGMPKDRFSAEMPDATLATLKIQPSEPRDSAVYFCASAPGGGNTGELFFGEGSRLTVL.

V and J are TRBV7-2 and TRBJ1-5; D might be TRBD1 (5 bases). Trimming removed 1 base from V and 0 bases from J, with 7 bases in between. The CDR3 extends over 15 amino acids. Germline values: CDR1 SGHTA, CDR2 FQGNSA. In DNA form, the CDR3 reads TGTGCCAGCAGCTTAGGGGACCTTAGCAATCAGCCCCAGCATTTT. Its translation: CASSLGDLSNQPQHF.

The chain combines TRBV7-2 with TRBJ1-2; D gene ambiguous. Trimming took 5 bases from V and 6 from J, leaving 7 bases between them. This CDR3 spans 11 amino acids. The germline V gene encodes CDR1 SGHTA and CDR2 FQGNSA. The CDR3: CASSPSHGYTF. The CDR3, as DNA: TGTGCCAGCAGCCCGAGCCATGGCTACACCTTC.

This clone was observed a single time. The chain recombines TRBV5-1 with TRBJ2-6; D may be TRBD1 or TRBD2 (6 bases each). Trimming cost V 0 bases and J 2 bases, with 15 bases left between them. This CDR3 has 18 amino acids. CDR1 SGHRS and CDR2 YFSETQ come from the germline V gene. The CDR3 DNA reads TGCGCCAGCAGCTTGGCCGGGGGCTCGAGGACTGGGGCCAACGTCCTGACTTTC. This codes for CASSLAGGSRTGANVLTF.

The rearrangement joins TRBV30 to TRBJ1-5, with D unresolved. Germline V gene sequence: CDR1 GTSNPN, CDR2 SVGIG (reference sequence). The CDR3 loop spans 14 amino acids. Trimming pared 1 base from V and 0 bases from J, leaving 7 bases between. The CDR3, as DNA: TGTGCCTGGAGTGGATCGAATAGCAATCAGCCCCAGCATTTT. Translation: CAWSGSNSNQPQHF.

V and J are TRBV4-2 and TRBJ1-2; D remains unclear. The germline V gene encodes CDR1 LGHNA and CDR2 YNFKEQ. The length of the CDR3 is 17 residues. Trimming stripped 0 bases from V and 1 base from J, with 15 bases between. The CDR3 protein is CASSQDRGSGGNYGYTF. In nucleotides, the CDR3 is TGTGCCAGCAGCCAAGATCGGGGTTCCGGTGGTAACTATGGCTACACCTTC.

This CDR3 reads CASSLGRRDIVYEQYF. CDR3 bases: TGTGCCAGCAGCTTAGGACGGCGGGACATCGTCTACGAGCAGTACTTC. The chain has TRBV11-2 and TRBJ2-7; D possibly matches TRBD1 or TRBD2 (6 bases each). Deletions cut 1 base from V and 3 bases from J, with 16 bases between. CDR1 and CDR2 (germline): SGHAT, FQNNGV. The CDR3 length is 16 residues.

This clone was observed a few times. This sample includes further DNA sequences coding for the same CDR3. The rearrangement uses TRBV5-1 and TRBJ1-1; no reliable D call. Trimming took off 0 bases at V and 1 base at J, with 10 bases between the two ends. This CDR3 region has 15 residues. Germline V gene data show CDR1 as SGHRS and CDR2 as YFSETQ. The CDR3 reads CASSLVANSNTEAFF. The CDR3 DNA is TGCGCCAGCAGCTTGGTCGCGAACTCGAACACTGAAGCTTTCTTT.

This clone was observed a handful of times. One junction end does not reproduce the germline sequence, and a read error may be involved. J is TRBJ2-7 and V is TRBV7-2, with D perhaps TRBD1 or TRBD2 (5 bases each). Germline CDR1 reads SGHTA; CDR2 reads FQGNSA. The CDR3 covers 13 residues. The CDR3, as DNA: TGTGCCAGCAGCTTAGTTAGGGACCGTCTCCAACACTTC. Amino acid sequence: CASSLVRDRLQHF.

V and J are TRBV15 and TRBJ2-2; 12 nucleotides agree with TRBD2. V shed 5 bases, J shed 1 base, and the junction held 8 bases outside the gene matches. This CDR3 spans 18 amino acids. Germline assignment: CDR1 LNHNV and CDR2 YYDKDF (reference sequence). The CDR3 protein is CATSLAASGRVNTGELFF. The DNA of the CDR3 is TGTGCCACCAGCCTCGCGGCTAGCGGGAGGGTGAACACCGGGGAGCTGTTTTTT.

V and J are TRBV5-6 and TRBJ1-5; unclear D gene. The germline V gene has CDR1 SGHDT and CDR2 YYEEEE. Trimming stripped 1 base from V and 6 bases from J, with 11 bases between. The CDR3 loop spans 14 amino acids. The CDR3 loop reads CASSLWDSGQPQHF. The CDR3 DNA follows: TGTGCCAGCAGCTTGTGGGATAGCGGTCAGCCCCAGCATTTT. The whole variable domain, remainder taken from reference TRBV5-6 and TRBJ1-5, is DAGVTQSPTHLIKTRGQQVTLRCSPKSGHDTVSWYQQALGQGPQFIFQYYEEEERQRGNFPDRFSGHQFPNYSSELNVNALLLGDSALYLCASSLWDSGQPQHFGDGTRLSIL.

The chain links TRBV5-6 to TRBJ2-5, with D unresolved. The germline V gene has CDR1 SGHDT and CDR2 YYEEEE. Trimming left V 3 bases short and J 4 bases short, with 10 bases between. This CDR3 comprises 13 residues. The CDR3 loop reads CASSSLDRETQYF. DNA for the CDR3: TGTGCCAGCAGCTCCCTGGACCGAGAGACCCAGTACTTC.

The chain employs TRBV28 and TRBJ2-3; possibly TRBD2 for D (5 bases). CDR1 and CDR2 (germline): MDHEN, SYDVKM. The CDR3 length is 15 residues. With 3 bases removed from V and 6 bases from J, the gap between germline ends came to 16 bases. The CDR3 spells CASSFPQSGRDTQYF. The CDR3 coding sequence is TGTGCCAGCAGTTTCCCCCAAAGCGGCCGGGATACGCAGTATTTT.

The V gene is TRBV20-1, the J gene TRBJ2-2; no clear D. Trimming cost V 0 bases and J 8 bases, with 4 bases left between them. Germline lookup yields CDR1 DFQATT and CDR2 SNEGSKA (reference sequence). The CDR3 is 11 residues long. The CDR3 here is CSARDSGELFF. The CDR3 nucleotides are TGCAGTGCTAGAGATTCAGGGGAGCTGTTTTTT.

The CDR3, as DNA: TGTGCCAGCAGTTTGGGGGGAGGGCTGTTTTTT. This encodes CASSLGGGLFF. The rearrangement uses TRBV28 and TRBJ1-4; tentatively, D is TRBD1 (5 bases). The V and J ends lost 3 bases and 14 bases respectively, with 10 bases between them. The CDR3 length is 11 residues. Germline assignment: CDR1 MDHEN and CDR2 SYDVKM.

There are a few counts of this clone. V gene TRBV7-2 combines with J gene TRBJ2-1; the D is unclear. V lost 1 base to trimming and J lost 6 bases, with 13 bases between them. The length of the CDR3 is 15 residues. Per germline, CDR1 SGHTA and CDR2 FQGNSA. CDR3 DNA: TGTGCCAGCAGCTTAGGACTCCCCTCCACCAATGAGCAGTTCTTC. Amino acids: CASSLGLPSTNEQFF.

This chain joins TRBV25-1 and TRBJ2-7; possible D gene TRBD2, 6 bases. The CDR3 consists of 16 residues. Trimming cost V 2 bases and J 1 base, with 15 bases left between them. CDR1 is MGHDK, CDR2 SYGVNS, per germline. The chain's CDR3 is CASSEGRRAGSYEQYF. CDR3 coding DNA: TGTGCCAGCAGTGAAGGGAGGAGGGCGGGATCCTACGAGCAGTACTTC.

This clone appeared once. V usage is TRBV7-8 and J usage is TRBJ2-5; weak D call: TRBD2 (6 bases). V was pared by 1 base and J by 5 bases, with 11 bases between. This CDR3 region has 14 residues. The V gene's germline CDR1 is SGHVS and CDR2 FQNEAQ. The CDR3 here is CASSLVTSRETQYF. The CDR3 DNA is TGTGCCAGCAGCTTAGTCACTAGCCGGGAGACCCAGTACTTC.

The chain couples TRBV15 to TRBJ1-4, with D unclear. CDR3 length: 13 residues. From germline, CDR1 is LNHNV and CDR2 YYDKDF (reference sequence). Deletions cut 0 bases from V and 8 bases from J, with 7 bases between. CDR3 residues: CATSRDKYEKLFF. The CDR3, as DNA: TGTGCCACCAGCAGAGACAAGTACGAAAAACTGTTTTTT.

The genes are TRBV4-1 and TRBJ2-2; a weak D match, TRBD2 (5 bases). The CDR3 loop spans 12 amino acids. In germline, CDR1 is MGHRA, CDR2 YSYEKL. V lost 5 bases to trimming and J lost 7 bases, with 8 bases between them. For the CDR3, the DNA is TGCGCCAGCAGCTTCCGGGGCGGGGAGCTGTTTTTT. Translation gives CASSFRGGELFF.

The rearrangement uses TRBV30 and TRBJ2-2; possible D gene TRBD2, 7 bases. The CDR3 extends over 16 amino acids. Per germline, CDR1 GTSNPN and CDR2 SVGIG (reference sequence). V was pared by 3 bases and J by 6 bases, with 20 bases between. In nucleotides, the CDR3 is TGTGCCTGGAGCCCCTGGGGGGCCGCGGGAGCCGGGGAGCTGTTTTTT. It specifies CAWSPWGAAGAGELFF.

V usage is TRBV30 and J usage is TRBJ1-2, with D possibly being TRBD1 (5 bases). The germline V gene encodes CDR1 GTSNPN and CDR2 SVGIG (reference sequence). CDR3 size: 11 residues. The germline V and J ends were trimmed by 7 bases and 3 bases, with 9 bases remaining between them. CDR3 sequence: CALRGDYGYTF. CDR3 bases: TGTGCCTTAAGGGGCGACTATGGCTACACCTTC.